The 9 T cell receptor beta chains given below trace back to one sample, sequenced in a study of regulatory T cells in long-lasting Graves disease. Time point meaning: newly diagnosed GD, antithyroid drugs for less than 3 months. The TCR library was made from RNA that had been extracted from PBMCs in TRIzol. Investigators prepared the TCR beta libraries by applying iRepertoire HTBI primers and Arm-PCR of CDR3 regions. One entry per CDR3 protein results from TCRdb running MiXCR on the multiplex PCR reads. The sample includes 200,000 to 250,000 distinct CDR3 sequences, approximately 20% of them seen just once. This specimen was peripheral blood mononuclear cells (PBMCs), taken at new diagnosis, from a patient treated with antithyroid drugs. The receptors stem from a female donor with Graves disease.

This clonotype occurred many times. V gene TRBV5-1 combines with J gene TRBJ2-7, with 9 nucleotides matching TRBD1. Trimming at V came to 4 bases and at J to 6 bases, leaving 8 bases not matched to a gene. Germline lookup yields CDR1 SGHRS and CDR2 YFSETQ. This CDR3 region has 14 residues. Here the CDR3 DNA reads TGCGCCAGCAGCCAGGGACAGGGCGCCGGCGAGCAGTACTTC. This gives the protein CASSQGQGAGEQYF.

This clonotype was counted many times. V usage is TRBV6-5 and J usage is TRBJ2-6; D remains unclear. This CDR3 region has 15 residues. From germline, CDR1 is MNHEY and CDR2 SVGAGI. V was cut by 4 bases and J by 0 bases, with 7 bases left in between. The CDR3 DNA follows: TGTGCCAGCAGTTTAACGGGCTCTGGGGCCAACGTCCTGACTTTC. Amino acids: CASSLTGSGANVLTF.

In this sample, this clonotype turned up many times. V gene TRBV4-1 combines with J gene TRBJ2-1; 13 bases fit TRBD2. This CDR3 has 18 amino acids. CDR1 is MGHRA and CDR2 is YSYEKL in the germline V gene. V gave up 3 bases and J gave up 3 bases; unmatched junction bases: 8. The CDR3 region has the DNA TGCGCCAGCAGCCAGGTTTTTCGGACTAGCGGGAGCTACAATGAGCAGTTCTTC. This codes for CASSQVFRTSGSYNEQFF.

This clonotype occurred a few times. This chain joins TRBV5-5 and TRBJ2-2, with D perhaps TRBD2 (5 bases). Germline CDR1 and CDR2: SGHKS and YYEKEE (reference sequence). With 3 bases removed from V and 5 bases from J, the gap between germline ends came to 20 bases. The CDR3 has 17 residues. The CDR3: CASSWMSVGVGTGELFF. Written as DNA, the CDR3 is TGTGCCAGCAGCTGGATGTCGGTCGGGGTAGGGACCGGGGAGCTGTTTTTT.

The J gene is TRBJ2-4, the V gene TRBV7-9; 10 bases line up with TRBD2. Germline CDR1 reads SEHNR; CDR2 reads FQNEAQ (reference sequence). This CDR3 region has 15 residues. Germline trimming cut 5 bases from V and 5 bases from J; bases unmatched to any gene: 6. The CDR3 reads CASSPPGLAENIQYF. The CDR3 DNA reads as TGTGCCAGCAGCCCACCCGGACTAGCGGAAAACATTCAGTACTTC.

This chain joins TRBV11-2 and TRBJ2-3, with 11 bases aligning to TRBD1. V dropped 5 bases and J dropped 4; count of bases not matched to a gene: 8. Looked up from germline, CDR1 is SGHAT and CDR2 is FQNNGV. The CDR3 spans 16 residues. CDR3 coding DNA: TGTGCCAGCAGCGGGGACAGGGGGTCAAGGGCAGATACGCAGTATTTT. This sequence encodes CASSGDRGSRADTQYF.

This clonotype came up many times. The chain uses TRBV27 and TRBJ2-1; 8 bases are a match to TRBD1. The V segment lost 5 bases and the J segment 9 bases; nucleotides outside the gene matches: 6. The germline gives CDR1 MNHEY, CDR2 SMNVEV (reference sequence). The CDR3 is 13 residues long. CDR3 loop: CASSPQGAGEQFF. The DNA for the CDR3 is TGTGCCAGCAGTCCGCAGGGGGCAGGTGAGCAGTTCTTC.

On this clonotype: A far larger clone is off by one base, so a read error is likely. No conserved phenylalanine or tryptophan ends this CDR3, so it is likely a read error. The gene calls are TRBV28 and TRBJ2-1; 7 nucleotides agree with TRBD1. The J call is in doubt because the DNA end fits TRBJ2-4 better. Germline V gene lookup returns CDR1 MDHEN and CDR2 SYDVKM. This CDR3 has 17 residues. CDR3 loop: CASSSPLQGRVLNIQYL. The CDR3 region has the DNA TGTGCCAGCAGTTCACCGCTACAGGGGCGGGTATTAAACATTCAGTACCTC.

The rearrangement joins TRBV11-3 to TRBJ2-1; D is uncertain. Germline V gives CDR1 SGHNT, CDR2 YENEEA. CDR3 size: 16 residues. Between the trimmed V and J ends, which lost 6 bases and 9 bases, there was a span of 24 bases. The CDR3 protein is CASRPLEMGGAGEQFF. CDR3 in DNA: TGTGCCAGCAGACCTCTCGAGATGGGTGGTGCCGGTGAGCAGTTCTTC.